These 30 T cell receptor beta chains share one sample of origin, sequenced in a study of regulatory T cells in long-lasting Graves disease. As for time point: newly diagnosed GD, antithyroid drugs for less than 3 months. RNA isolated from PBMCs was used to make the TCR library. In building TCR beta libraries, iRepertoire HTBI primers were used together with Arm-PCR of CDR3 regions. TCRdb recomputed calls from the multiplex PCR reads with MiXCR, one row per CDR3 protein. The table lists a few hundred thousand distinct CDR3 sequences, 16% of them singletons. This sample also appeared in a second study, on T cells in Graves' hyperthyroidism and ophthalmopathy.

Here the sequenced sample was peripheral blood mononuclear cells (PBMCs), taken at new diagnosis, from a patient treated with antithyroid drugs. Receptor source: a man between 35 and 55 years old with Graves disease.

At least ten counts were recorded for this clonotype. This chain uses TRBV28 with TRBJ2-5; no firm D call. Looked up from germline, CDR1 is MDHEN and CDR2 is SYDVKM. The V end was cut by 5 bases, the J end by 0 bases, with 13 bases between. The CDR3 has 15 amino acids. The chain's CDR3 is CASSPRTLYQETQYF. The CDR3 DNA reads TGTGCCAGCAGTCCGAGGACCCTATACCAAGAGACCCAGTACTTC.

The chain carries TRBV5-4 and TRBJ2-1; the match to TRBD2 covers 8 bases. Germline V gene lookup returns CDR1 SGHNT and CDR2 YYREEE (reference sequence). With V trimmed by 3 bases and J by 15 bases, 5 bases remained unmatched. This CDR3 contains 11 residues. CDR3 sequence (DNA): TGTGCCAGCAGCTCTGCGGGGGGCTTGTTCTTC. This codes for CASSSAGGLFF.

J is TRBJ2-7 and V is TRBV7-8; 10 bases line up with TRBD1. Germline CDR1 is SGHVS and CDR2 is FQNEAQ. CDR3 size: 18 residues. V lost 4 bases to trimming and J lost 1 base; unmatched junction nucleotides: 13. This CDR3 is CASSSRDRGSTRSYEQYF. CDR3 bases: TGTGCCAGCAGCTCCCGGGACAGGGGCTCTACTCGATCCTACGAGCAGTACTTC.

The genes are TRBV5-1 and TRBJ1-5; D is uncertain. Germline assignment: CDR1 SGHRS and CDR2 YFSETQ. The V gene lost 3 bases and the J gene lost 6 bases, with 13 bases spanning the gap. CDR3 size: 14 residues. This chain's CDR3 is CASSSGLRGQPQHF. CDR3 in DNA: TGCGCCAGCAGCTCCGGACTTCGGGGTCAGCCCCAGCATTTT.

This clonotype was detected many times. Here the CDR3 DNA reads TGTGCCAGCTCAGAGGACAGCCGAGTTGGTGAAGCTTTCTTT. Amino acids: CASSEDSRVGEAFF. The chain is built from TRBV18 and TRBJ1-1; weak D call: TRBD1 (6 bases). V lost 5 bases, J lost 7 bases, and 17 bases lay in between. The germline V gene has CDR1 KGHSH and CDR2 LQKENI. CDR3 size: 14 residues.

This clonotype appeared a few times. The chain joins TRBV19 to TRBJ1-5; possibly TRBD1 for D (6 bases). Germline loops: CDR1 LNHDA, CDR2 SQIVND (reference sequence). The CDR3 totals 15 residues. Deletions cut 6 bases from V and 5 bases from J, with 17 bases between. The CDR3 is CASSHIVQGDQPQHF. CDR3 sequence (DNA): TGTGCCAGTAGCCATATAGTACAGGGTGATCAGCCCCAGCATTTT.

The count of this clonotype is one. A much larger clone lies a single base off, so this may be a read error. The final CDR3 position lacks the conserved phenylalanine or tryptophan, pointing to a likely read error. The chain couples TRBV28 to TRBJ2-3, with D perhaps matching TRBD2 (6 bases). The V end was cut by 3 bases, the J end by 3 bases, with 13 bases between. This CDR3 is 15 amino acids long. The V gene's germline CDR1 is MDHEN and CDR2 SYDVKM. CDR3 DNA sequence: TGTGCCAGCAGTTTTGGGGGGTCTGTAACAGATACGCAGTATCTT. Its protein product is CASSFGGSVTDTQYL.

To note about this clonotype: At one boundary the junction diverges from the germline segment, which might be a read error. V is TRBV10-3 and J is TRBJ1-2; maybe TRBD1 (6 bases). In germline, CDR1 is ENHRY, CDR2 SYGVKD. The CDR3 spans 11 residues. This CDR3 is CAVQIPGARGF. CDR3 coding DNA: TGTGCCGTCCAGATCCCGGGGGCTAGGGGCTTC.

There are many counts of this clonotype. The CDR3 region is CASSGGQGWANVLTF. The CDR3 bases are TGTGCCAGCAGTGGCGGACAGGGCTGGGCCAACGTCCTGACTTTC. The chain couples TRBV28 to TRBJ2-6, with 8 bases matching TRBD1. The CDR3 runs to 15 residues. V dropped 5 bases and J dropped 5; count of bases not matched to a gene: 5. The germline V gene encodes CDR1 MDHEN and CDR2 SYDVKM.

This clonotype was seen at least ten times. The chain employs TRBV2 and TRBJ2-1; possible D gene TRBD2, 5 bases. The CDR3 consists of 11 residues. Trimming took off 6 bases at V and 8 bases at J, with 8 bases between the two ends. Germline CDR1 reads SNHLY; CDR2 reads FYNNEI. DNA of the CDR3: TGTGCCAGCAGCTTTAGCGATGAGCAGTTCTTC. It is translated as CASSFSDEQFF.

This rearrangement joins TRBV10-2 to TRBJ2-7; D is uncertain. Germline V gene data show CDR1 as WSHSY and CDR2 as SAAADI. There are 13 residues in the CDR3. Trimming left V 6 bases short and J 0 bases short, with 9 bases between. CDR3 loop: CASRLSSSYEQYF. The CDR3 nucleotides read TGCGCCAGCAGGCTCAGTAGCTCCTACGAGCAGTACTTC.

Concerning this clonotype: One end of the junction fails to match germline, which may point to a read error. In DNA, the CDR3 is TGTGCCAGCAGCCGAGGGGGCAGCTCTTATGGCTACACCTTC. It translates to CASSRGGSSYGYTF. The V gene is TRBV4-1, the J gene TRBJ1-2; 7 bases line up with TRBD1. The germline gives CDR1 MGHRA, CDR2 YSYEKL. The CDR3 has 14 residues.

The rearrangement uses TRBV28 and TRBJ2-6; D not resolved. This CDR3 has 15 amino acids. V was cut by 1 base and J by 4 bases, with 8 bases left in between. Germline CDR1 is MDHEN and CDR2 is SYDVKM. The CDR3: CASSLFSAGANVLTF. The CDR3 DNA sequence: TGTGCCAGCAGTTTATTCTCCGCCGGGGCCAACGTCCTGACTTTC.

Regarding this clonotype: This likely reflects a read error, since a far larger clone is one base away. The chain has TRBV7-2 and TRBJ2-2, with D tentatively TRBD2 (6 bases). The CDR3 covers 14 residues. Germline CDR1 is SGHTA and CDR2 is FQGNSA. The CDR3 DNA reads TGTGCCAGCGGCTCTAGCGTGAACACCGGGGAGCTGTCTTTT. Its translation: CASGSSVNTGELSF. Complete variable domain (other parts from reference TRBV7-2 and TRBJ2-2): GAGVSQSPSNKVTEKGKDVELRCDPISGHTALYWYRQSLGQGLEFLIYFQGNSAPDKSGLPSDRFSAERTGGSVSTLTIQRTQQEDSAVYLCASGSSVNTGELSFGEGSRLTVL.

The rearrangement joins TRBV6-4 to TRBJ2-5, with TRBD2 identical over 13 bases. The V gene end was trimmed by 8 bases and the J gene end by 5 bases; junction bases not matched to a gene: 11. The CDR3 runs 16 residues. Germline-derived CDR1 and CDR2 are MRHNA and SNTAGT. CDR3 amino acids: CASSPLAGGPRETQYF. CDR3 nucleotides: TGTGCCAGCTCCCCACTAGCGGGGGGGCCCAGGGAGACCCAGTACTTC.

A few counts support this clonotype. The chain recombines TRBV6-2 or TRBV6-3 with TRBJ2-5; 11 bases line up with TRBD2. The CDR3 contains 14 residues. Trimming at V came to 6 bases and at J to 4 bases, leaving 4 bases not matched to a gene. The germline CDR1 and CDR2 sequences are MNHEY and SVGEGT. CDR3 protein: CASSPLAGGETQYF. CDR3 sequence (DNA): TGTGCCAGCAGCCCTCTAGCGGGGGGAGAGACCCAGTACTTC.

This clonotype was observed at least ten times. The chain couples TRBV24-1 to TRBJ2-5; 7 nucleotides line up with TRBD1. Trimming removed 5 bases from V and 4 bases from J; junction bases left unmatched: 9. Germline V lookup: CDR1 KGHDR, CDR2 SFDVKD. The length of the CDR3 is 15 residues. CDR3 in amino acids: CATSAPVGGGETQYF. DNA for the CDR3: TGTGCCACCAGTGCCCCAGTAGGGGGCGGAGAGACCCAGTACTTC.

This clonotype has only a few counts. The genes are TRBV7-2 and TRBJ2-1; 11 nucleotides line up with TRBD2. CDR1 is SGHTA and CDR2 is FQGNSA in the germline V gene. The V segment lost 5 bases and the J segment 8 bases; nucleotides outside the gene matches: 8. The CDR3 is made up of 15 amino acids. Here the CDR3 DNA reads TGTGCCAGCAGCCCCCTAGCGGGGGGTGTGTATGAGCAGTTCTTC. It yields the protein CASSPLAGGVYEQFF.

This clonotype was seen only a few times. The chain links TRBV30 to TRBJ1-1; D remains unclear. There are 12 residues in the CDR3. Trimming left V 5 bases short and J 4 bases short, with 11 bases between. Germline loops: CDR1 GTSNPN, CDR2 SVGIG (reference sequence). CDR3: CAWDRIGTEAFF. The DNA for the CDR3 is TGTGCCTGGGATCGAATCGGCACTGAAGCTTTCTTT.

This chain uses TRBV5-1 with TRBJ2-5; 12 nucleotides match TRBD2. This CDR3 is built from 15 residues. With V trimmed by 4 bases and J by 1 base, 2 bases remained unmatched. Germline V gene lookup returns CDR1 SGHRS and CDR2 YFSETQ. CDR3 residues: CASSGGLAGQETQYF. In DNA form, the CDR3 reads TGCGCCAGCAGCGGGGGACTAGCGGGCCAAGAGACCCAGTACTTC.

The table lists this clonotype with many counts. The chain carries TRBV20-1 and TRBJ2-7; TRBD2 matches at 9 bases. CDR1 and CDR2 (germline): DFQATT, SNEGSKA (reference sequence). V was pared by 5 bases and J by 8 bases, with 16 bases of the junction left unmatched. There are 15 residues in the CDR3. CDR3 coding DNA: TGCAGTGCTCGGTATAGCGGGGGCTACGGGCGGAAGCAGTACTTC. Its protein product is CSARYSGGYGRKQYF.

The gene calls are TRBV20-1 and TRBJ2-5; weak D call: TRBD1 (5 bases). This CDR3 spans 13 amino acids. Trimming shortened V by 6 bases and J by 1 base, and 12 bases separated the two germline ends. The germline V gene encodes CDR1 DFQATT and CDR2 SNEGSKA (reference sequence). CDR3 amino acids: CSAGAGPQETQYF. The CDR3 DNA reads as TGCAGTGCAGGGGCCGGGCCCCAAGAGACCCAGTACTTC.

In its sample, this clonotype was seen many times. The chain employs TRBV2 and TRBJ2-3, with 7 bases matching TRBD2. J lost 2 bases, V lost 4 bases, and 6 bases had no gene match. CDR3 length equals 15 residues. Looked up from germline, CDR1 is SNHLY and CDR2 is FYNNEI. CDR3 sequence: CASSVLRGNTDTQYF. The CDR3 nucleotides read TGTGCCAGCAGTGTCTTGCGGGGGAACACAGATACGCAGTATTTT.

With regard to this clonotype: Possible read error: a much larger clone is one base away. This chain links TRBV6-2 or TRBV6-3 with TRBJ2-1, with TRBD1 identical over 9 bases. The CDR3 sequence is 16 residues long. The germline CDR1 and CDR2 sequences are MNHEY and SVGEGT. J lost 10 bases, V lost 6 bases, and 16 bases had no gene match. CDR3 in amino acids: CASSTMGQGHYYEQFF. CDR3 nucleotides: TGTGCCAGCAGCACCATGGGACAGGGACATTACTACGAGCAGTTCTTC.

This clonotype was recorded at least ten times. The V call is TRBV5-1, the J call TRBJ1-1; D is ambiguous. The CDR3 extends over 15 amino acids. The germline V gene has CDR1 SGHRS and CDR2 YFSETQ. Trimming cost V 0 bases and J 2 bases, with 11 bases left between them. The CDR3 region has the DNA TGCGCCAGCAGCTTGGCCTCACGGGAAAACACTGAAGCTTTCTTT. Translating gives CASSLASRENTEAFF. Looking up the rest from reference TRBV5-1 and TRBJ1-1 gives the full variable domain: KAGVTQTPRYLIKTRGQQVTLSCSPISGHRSVSWYQQTPGQGLQFLFEYFSETQRNKGNFPGRFSGRQFSNSRSEMNVSTLELGDSALYLCASSLASRENTEAFFGQGTRLTVV.

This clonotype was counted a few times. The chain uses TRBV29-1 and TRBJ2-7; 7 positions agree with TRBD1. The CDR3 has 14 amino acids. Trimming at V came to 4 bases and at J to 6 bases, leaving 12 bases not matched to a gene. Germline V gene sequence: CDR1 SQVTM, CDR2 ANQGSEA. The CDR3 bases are TGCAGCGTTGGGCGCGACAGGGCTATGAGCGAGCAGTACTTC. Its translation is CSVGRDRAMSEQYF.

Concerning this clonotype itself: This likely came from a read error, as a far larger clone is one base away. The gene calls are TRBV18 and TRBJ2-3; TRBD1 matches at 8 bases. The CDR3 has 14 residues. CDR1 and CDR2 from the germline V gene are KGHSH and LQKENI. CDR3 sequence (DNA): TGTGCCAGCTCACCGGACGACAGGGGTTGGGAGCGGTACTTC. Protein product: CASSPDDRGWERYF.

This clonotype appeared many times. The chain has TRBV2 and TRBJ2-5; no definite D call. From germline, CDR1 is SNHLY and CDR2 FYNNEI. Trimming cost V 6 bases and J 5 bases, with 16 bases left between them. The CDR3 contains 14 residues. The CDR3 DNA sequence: TGTGCCAGCAGCCCCGCGACGGTCGGGGAGACCCAGTACTTC. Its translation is CASSPATVGETQYF.

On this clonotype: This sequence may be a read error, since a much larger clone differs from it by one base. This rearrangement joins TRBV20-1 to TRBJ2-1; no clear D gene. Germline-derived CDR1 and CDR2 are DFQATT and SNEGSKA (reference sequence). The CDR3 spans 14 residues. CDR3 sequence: CSARRDGSSYEQCF. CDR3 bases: TGCAGTGCTCGTCGAGACGGAAGCTCCTACGAGCAGTGCTTC.

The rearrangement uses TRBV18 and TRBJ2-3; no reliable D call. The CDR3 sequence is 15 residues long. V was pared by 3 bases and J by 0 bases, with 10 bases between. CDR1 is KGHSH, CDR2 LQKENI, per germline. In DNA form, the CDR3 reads TGTGCCAGCTCACCCAGTGGGTCTAGCACAGATACGCAGTATTTT. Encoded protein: CASSPSGSSTDTQYF.